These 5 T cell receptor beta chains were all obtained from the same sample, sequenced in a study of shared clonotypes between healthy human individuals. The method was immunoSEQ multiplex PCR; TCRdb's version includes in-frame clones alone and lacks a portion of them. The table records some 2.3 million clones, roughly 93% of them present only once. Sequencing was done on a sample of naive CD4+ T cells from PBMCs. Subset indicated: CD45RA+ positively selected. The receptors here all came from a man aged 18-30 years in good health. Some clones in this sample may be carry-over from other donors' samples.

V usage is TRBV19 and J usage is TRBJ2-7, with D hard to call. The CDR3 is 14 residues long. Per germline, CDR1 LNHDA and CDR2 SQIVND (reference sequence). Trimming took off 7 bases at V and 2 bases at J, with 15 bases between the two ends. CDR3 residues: CASIGGDIPYEQYF. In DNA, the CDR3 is TGTGCCAGTATCGGTGGTGACATTCCCTACGAGCAGTACTTC.

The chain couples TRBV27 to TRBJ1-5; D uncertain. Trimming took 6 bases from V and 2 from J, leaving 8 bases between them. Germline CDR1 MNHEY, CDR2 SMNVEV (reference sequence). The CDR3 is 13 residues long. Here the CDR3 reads CASSSTGNQPQHF. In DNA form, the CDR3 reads TGTGCCAGCAGCTCCACAGGCAATCAGCCCCAGCATTTT.

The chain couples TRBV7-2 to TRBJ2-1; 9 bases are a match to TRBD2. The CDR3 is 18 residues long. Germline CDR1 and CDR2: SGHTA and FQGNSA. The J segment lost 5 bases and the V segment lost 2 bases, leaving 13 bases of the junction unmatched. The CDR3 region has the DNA TGTGCCAGCAGCTTACTAGCGGGAACCCCGGGTACCGACAATGAGCAGTTCTTC. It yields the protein CASSLLAGTPGTDNEQFF.

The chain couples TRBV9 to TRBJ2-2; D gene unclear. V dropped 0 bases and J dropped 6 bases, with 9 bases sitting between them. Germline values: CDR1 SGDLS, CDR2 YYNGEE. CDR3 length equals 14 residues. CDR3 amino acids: CASSVAVEPGELFF. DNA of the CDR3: TGTGCCAGCAGCGTAGCGGTCGAACCCGGGGAGCTGTTTTTT. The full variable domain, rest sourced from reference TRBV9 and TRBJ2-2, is DSGVTQTPKHLITATGQRVTLRCSPRSGDLSVYWYQQSLDQGLQFLIQYYNGEERAKGNILERFSAQQFPDLHSELNLSSLELGDSALYFCASSVAVEPGELFFGEGSRLTVL.

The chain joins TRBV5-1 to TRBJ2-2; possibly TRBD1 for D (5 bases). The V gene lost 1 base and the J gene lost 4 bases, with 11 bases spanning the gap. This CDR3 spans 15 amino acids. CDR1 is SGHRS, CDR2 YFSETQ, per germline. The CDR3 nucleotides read TGCGCCAGCAGCTTGCAGGAGCAGGGCACCGGGGAGCTGTTTTTT. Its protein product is CASSLQEQGTGELFF.